The 8 T cell receptor beta chains below were found in one sample sequenced in a study of T-cell memory formation after mild COVID-19. TCRdb used MiXCR to reprocess the 5' RACE reads, holding one entry per CDR3 protein. There are 350,000 or so distinct CDR3 sequences in the sample; about an eighth occur only once, and roughly 23% lies in the top ten. The sample comprised PBMCs or a T cell subset sorted from them (not recorded which). The receptors originated from a man aged 18 to 29 who had mild COVID-19 (a few samples of this study predate the infection). Cell type and time point are not known.

This clonotype was observed a few times. The rearrangement uses TRBV7-9 and TRBJ2-1, with 10 bases aligning to TRBD2. V trimming: 10 bases; J trimming: 8 bases; junction bases outside the gene matches: 5. CDR3 length: 12 amino acids. The germline gives CDR1 SEHNR, CDR2 FQNEAQ (reference sequence). CDR3 sequence: CATSGGRDEQFF. The CDR3 coding sequence is TGTGCCACTAGCGGGGGACGAGATGAGCAGTTCTTC.

The chain combines TRBV5-1 with TRBJ2-1; the D is unclear. V lost 5 bases and J lost 0, with 9 bases in between. Germline assignment: CDR1 SGHRS and CDR2 YFSETQ. CDR3 size: 14 residues. This CDR3 reads CASRGSSSYNEQFF. DNA for the CDR3: TGCGCCAGCAGAGGAAGTAGCTCCTACAATGAGCAGTTCTTC.

The chain is built from TRBV7-6 and TRBJ1-2; D possibly corresponds to TRBD1 (6 bases). Germline CDR1 and CDR2: SGHVS and FNYEAQ. V lost 1 base, J lost 5 bases, and 17 bases lay in between. This CDR3 contains 16 residues. CDR3 sequence: CASSLVPPQGRYGYTF. CDR3 bases: TGTGCCAGCAGCTTAGTTCCCCCACAGGGCCGTTATGGCTACACCTTC.

The chain couples TRBV5-4 to TRBJ2-7, with TRBD1 identical over 7 bases. The trim removed 0 bases at V and 0 bases at J, leaving 9 bases unmatched. There are 17 residues in the CDR3. Germline-derived CDR1 and CDR2 are SGHNT and YYREEE (reference sequence). CDR3 sequence reads: CASSLAYRGVGSYEQYV. CDR3 DNA: TGTGCCAGCAGCTTGGCCTACAGGGGAGTCGGCTCCTACGAGCAGTACGTC.

The chain couples TRBV7-9 to TRBJ2-6, with D unresolved. V gave up 6 bases and J gave up 0 bases, with 9 bases separating them. Germline CDR1 SEHNR, CDR2 FQNEAQ (reference sequence). This CDR3 is 15 amino acids long. CDR3: CASSHASSGANVLTF. Written as DNA, the CDR3 is TGTGCCAGCAGTCACGCAAGCTCTGGGGCCAACGTCCTGACTTTC.

V usage is TRBV5-1 and J usage is TRBJ2-1; a possible D gene is TRBD2 (7 bases). There are 16 residues in the CDR3. Germline loops: CDR1 SGHRS, CDR2 YFSETQ. The V gene lost 4 bases and the J gene lost 0 bases, with 14 bases spanning the gap. As DNA, the CDR3 is TGCGCCAGCAGCCCTAGGGGGGGGACCTCCTACAATGAGCAGTTCTTC. Translated: CASSPRGGTSYNEQFF.

This clonotype was seen a few times. The gene calls are TRBV29-1 and TRBJ2-3; D remains unclear. The CDR3 extends over 14 amino acids. CDR1 is SQVTM and CDR2 is ANQGSEA in the germline V gene. The V end lost 7 bases, the J end lost 4 bases, and 18 bases lay between the germline ends. In DNA form, the CDR3 reads TGCAGCGCTTGTGCTGAGTTCCGGCCAGATACGCAGTATTTT. Translation: CSACAEFRPDTQYF.

This clonotype was picked up a small number of times. This chain links TRBV7-6 with TRBJ2-1; weak D call: TRBD2 (5 bases). The CDR3 extends over 13 amino acids. Trimming cost V 6 bases and J 6 bases, with 12 bases left between them. Germline V gene data show CDR1 as SGHVS and CDR2 as FNYEAQ. The CDR3 loop reads CASSSGLFNEQFF. DNA for the CDR3: TGTGCCAGCAGTTCCGGACTGTTCAATGAGCAGTTCTTC.